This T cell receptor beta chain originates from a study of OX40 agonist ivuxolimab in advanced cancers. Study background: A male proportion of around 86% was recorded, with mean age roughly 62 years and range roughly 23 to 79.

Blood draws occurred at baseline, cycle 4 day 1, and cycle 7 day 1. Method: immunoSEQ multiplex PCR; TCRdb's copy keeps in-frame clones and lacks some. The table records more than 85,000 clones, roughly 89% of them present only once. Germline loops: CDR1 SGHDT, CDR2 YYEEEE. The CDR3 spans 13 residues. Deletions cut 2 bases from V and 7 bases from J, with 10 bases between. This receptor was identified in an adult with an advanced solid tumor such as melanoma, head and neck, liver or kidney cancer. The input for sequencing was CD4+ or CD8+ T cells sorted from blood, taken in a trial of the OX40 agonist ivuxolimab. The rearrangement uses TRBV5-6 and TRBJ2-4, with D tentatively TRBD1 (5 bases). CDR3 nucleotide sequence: TGTGCCAGCAGCTTCCAGGGCGAGAACATTCAGTACTTC. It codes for CASSFQGENIQYF.